This T cell receptor (beta chain) derives from a study of regulatory T cells in long-lasting Graves disease. Germline V gene sequence: CDR1 MNHEY, CDR2 SMNVEV (reference sequence). This CDR3 has 19 residues. With V trimmed by 4 bases and J by 0 bases, 12 bases remained unmatched. Combining iRepertoire HTBI primers with Arm-PCR of CDR3 regions, the authors built TCR beta libraries. TCRdb called the multiplex PCR reads again in MiXCR, with one record for every CDR3 protein. The sample includes over 500,000 distinct CDR3 sequences, 16% of them seen just once. This sample's time point: newly diagnosed GD, antithyroid drugs for less than 3 months. Preparation of the TCR library used RNA extracted from PBMCs. The patients included were those that came from an endocrinology department in Xi'an, China. Whole-study results and caveats: Segments TRBV28, TRBJ1-2 and TRBJ2-5 showed preferential usage in persistent disease.

Comment on this clonotype: Its antigen is currently unknown.

This same sample was also taken into another study, of T cells in Graves' hyperthyroidism and ophthalmopathy. That study reports: When ophthalmopathy did not progress within 18 months, Graves' hyperthyroidism was considered stable. Any patient presenting with uncontrolled infection, other autoimmune disease, pregnancy or lactation was left out.

This chain links TRBV27 with TRBJ2-6, with 7 bases that match TRBD2. The sequence derives from a man aged 18 to 30 with Graves disease. The specimen was peripheral blood mononuclear cells (PBMCs), collected at new diagnosis, from a patient treated with antithyroid drugs. CDR3 in amino acids: CASSSQLLATFSGANVLTF. CDR3 DNA: TGTGCCAGCAGTTCCCAATTACTAGCGACTTTCTCTGGGGCCAACGTCCTGACTTTC.